The 18 T cell receptor beta chains below all came from one sample that was sequenced in a study of shared clonotypes between healthy human individuals (dated by TCRdb to about 2020). Library preparation employed the immunoSEQ multiplex PCR assay. TCRdb took over this immuneACCESS table, retaining in-frame rearrangements with V and J assigned. Such tables are incomplete; in checked studies, under half of the missing clones stem from an unresolved V gene, and the remainder is unexplained. This sample gives a few million clones in total; roughly nine tenths of them show up just once. More than 0.12% of the sample rests with the top ten. Sequencing was done on a sample of naive CD4+ T cells sorted from blood. The cell subset or site tag for this specimen amounts to: CD45RA+ positively selected. Receptors were obtained from a man between 18 and 35 years old in good health.

The chain joins TRBV7-9 to TRBJ2-5; D ambiguous. The CDR3 spans 12 residues. The V gene lost 1 base and the J gene lost 4 bases, with 4 bases spanning the gap. Germline assignment: CDR1 SEHNR and CDR2 FQNEAQ (reference sequence). The CDR3 loop is CASSLDLETQYF. CDR3 nucleotides: TGTGCCAGCAGCTTAGATCTAGAGACCCAGTACTTC.

The genes are TRBV5-6 and TRBJ1-6, with a weak D call TRBD1 (5 bases). The CDR3 has 16 amino acids. Germline CDR1 reads SGHDT; CDR2 reads YYEEEE. V was cut by 3 bases and J by 7 bases, with 17 bases left in between. The DNA of the CDR3 is TGTGCCAGCAGCTCCCTGCTGGGACGGTTGAATTCACCCCTCCACTTT. Translated, it gives CASSSLLGRLNSPLHF.

This chain uses TRBV6-5 with TRBJ1-4; D is undetermined. The CDR3 is 14 residues long. V dropped 2 bases and J dropped 4 bases, with 8 bases sitting between them. Germline values: CDR1 MNHEY, CDR2 SVGAGI. CDR3 in DNA: TGTGCCAGCAGTTACATTTCGGGTAATGAAAAACTGTTTTTT. Translating gives CASSYISGNEKLFF.

The J gene is TRBJ2-7, the V gene TRBV6-4; D remains unclear. Germline V gene sequence: CDR1 MRHNA, CDR2 SNTAGT. The CDR3 runs to 16 residues. The V and J ends lost 4 bases and 1 base respectively, with 17 bases between them. The CDR3 DNA sequence: TGTGCCAGCAGTGTTTGCTCTGGATCCTTTTCCTACGAGCAGTACTTC. It yields the protein CASSVCSGSFSYEQYF.

The chain joins TRBV30 to TRBJ1-2; weak D call: TRBD1 (6 bases). V dropped 7 bases and J dropped 8 bases, with 17 bases sitting between them. Germline CDR1 and CDR2: GTSNPN and SVGIG (reference sequence). CDR3 length: 12 residues. DNA of the CDR3: TGTGCCTTGAAAACAGGGCCAGGAGGCTACACCTTC. Its translation is CALKTGPGGYTF. The full variable domain, rest sourced from reference TRBV30 and TRBJ1-2, is SQTIHQWPATLVQPVGSPLSLECTVEGTSNPNLYWYRQAAGRGLQLLFYSVGIGQISSEVPQNLSASRPQDRQFILSSKKLLLSDSGFYLCALKTGPGGYTFGSGTRLTVV.

The chain has TRBV6-6 and TRBJ2-7, with 8 nucleotides matching TRBD1. Germline assignment: CDR1 MNHNY and CDR2 SVGAGI (reference sequence). CDR3 length equals 15 residues. V shed 0 bases, J shed 4 bases, and the junction held 5 bases outside the gene matches. The CDR3 region is CASSYSRTGIYEQYF. The DNA of the CDR3 is TGTGCCAGCAGTTACTCCCGGACAGGGATTTACGAGCAGTACTTC.

This clone appeared a single time. The V and J genes are TRBV5-1 and TRBJ2-3; D gene ambiguous. CDR1 is SGHRS and CDR2 is YFSETQ in the germline V gene. The length of the CDR3 is 13 residues. V was shortened by 2 bases and J by 0 bases, with 4 bases between the two germline ends. The CDR3 DNA sequence: TGCGCCAGCAGCTTCTATAGCACAGATACGCAGTATTTT. It yields the protein CASSFYSTDTQYF.

The chain couples TRBV5-1 to TRBJ1-1; D remains ambiguous. This CDR3 is 14 amino acids long. Between the trimmed V and J ends, which lost 2 bases and 2 bases, there was a span of 10 bases. Germline values: CDR1 SGHRS, CDR2 YFSETQ. CDR3 sequence reads: CASSFRADNTEAFF. As DNA, the CDR3 is TGCGCCAGCAGCTTCCGCGCAGACAACACTGAAGCTTTCTTT.

This chain joins TRBV7-3 and TRBJ2-1; 8 nucleotides agree with TRBD2. Germline trimming cut 5 bases from V and 2 bases from J; bases unmatched to any gene: 5. CDR1 and CDR2 (germline): SGHTA, FQGTGA. The CDR3 is 15 residues long. The CDR3 here is CASSPRGAPYNEQFF. CDR3 sequence (DNA): TGTGCCAGCAGCCCGCGGGGGGCCCCCTACAATGAGCAGTTCTTC.

The V gene is TRBV11-2, the J gene TRBJ1-4; 7 nucleotides align to TRBD1. This CDR3 region has 15 residues. Germline V gives CDR1 SGHAT, CDR2 FQNNGV. With 1 base clipped from V and 4 bases from J, the junction kept 3 bases outside the gene matches. CDR3 protein: CASSLGGTVNEKLFF. The CDR3 DNA reads as TGTGCCAGCAGCTTAGGAGGGACAGTTAATGAAAAACTGTTTTTT.

This chain uses TRBV7-9 with TRBJ2-2; 7 nucleotides match TRBD1. The junction had 12 bases not matched to a gene; V was cut back by 6 bases and J by 5 bases. The germline V gene has CDR1 SEHNR and CDR2 FQNEAQ (reference sequence). The CDR3 runs 16 residues. CDR3 DNA sequence: TGTGCCAGCAGACCTACCGGGACAGCGGTTACCGGGGAGCTGTTTTTT. It yields the protein CASRPTGTAVTGELFF.

This clone was seen a few times. This chain connects TRBV18 to TRBJ1-1, with D possibly TRBD1 on 5 matching bases. The V and J ends lost 5 bases and 7 bases respectively, with 8 bases between them. The CDR3 covers 11 residues. CDR1 is KGHSH, CDR2 LQKENI, per germline. The CDR3 DNA sequence: TGTGCCAGCTCAGCCAGGGATGAAGCTTTCTTT. Amino acid sequence: CASSARDEAFF.

Concerning this clone itself: This specimen includes other DNA sequences encoding the same CDR3. In DNA form, the CDR3 reads TGTGCCAGCAGCCGGGGGACAGATACGCAGTATTTT. It specifies CASSRGTDTQYF. The chain uses TRBV11-3 and TRBJ2-3, with D maybe TRBD2 (6 bases). The germline CDR1 and CDR2 sequences are SGHNT and YENEEA. This CDR3 is built from 12 residues. Trimming shortened V by 5 bases and J by 3 bases, and 6 bases separated the two germline ends.

The chain uses TRBV6-1 and TRBJ1-6; D is ambiguous. The CDR3 contains 14 residues. The germline V and J ends were trimmed by 0 bases and 6 bases, with 6 bases remaining between them. Germline CDR1 and CDR2: MNHNS and SASEGT. CDR3 bases: TGTGCCAGCAGTGAAGCTCTGAGTAATTCACCCCTCCACTTT. Translation: CASSEALSNSPLHF.

This clone appeared once. This chain connects TRBV4-3 to TRBJ2-5; D is uncertain. With 0 bases removed from V and 0 bases from J, the gap between germline ends came to 11 bases. The germline V gene encodes CDR1 LGHNA and CDR2 YSLEER. This CDR3 comprises 16 residues. In nucleotides, the CDR3 is TGCGCCAGCAGCCAAGAAGCGAATAGAAACCAAGAGACCCAGTACTTC. Its protein product is CASSQEANRNQETQYF.

The chain combines TRBV7-9 with TRBJ1-4, with 7 bases aligning to TRBD1. CDR1 is SEHNR and CDR2 is FQNEAQ in the germline V gene (reference sequence). The trim removed 5 bases at V and 6 bases at J, leaving 9 bases unmatched. This CDR3 spans 15 amino acids. CDR3 residues: CASSKRQGRDEKLFF. The DNA of the CDR3 is TGTGCCAGCAGCAAACGACAGGGTCGGGATGAAAAACTGTTTTTT.

This clone was counted once. The CDR3 spells CASSPGQTSSYEQYF. In nucleotides, the CDR3 is TGTGCCAGCAGCCCCGGACAGACCAGCTCCTACGAGCAGTACTTC. This chain uses TRBV7-9 with TRBJ2-7; D is perhaps TRBD1 (6 bases). Between the trimmed V and J ends, which lost 5 bases and 0 bases, there was a span of 14 bases. CDR1 and CDR2 from the germline V gene are SEHNR and FQNEAQ (reference sequence). The CDR3 is 15 residues long.

This clone was detected once. This sequence joins TRBV6-1 and TRBJ1-5, with D possibly matching TRBD1 (6 bases). CDR3 length: 15 amino acids. Trimming shortened V by 1 base and J by 3 bases, and 10 bases separated the two germline ends. Germline V gene data show CDR1 as MNHNS and CDR2 as SASEGT. CDR3 coding DNA: TGTGCCAGCAGTGAAGTGACAGGCAACAATCAGCCCCAGCATTTT. This codes for CASSEVTGNNQPQHF.